The next 25 T cell receptor beta chains were all read from a single sample in a study of blood T cell repertoires in COVID-19 (TCRdb year 2020). To prepare the library, the immunoSEQ multiplex PCR assay was applied. As stored in TCRdb, this immuneACCESS dataset retains in-frame rearrangements with V and J assigned. A fraction of the clones does not appear; measured against another copy, unresolved V genes explain less than half of the discrepancy, and the remainder lacks a known reason. In all, the sample holds over 90,000 clones, and roughly 85% of those were seen once. The biggest ten clones account for 2% to 2.5% of the sample. The sample comprised peripheral blood. The receptors shown here come from a man aged 45-65 years with active COVID-19.

V and J are TRBV5-8 and TRBJ1-5, with D tentatively TRBD1 (5 bases). The germline V gene encodes CDR1 SGHTS and CDR2 YDEGEE. The CDR3 spans 18 residues. V lost 0 bases, J lost 0 bases, and 16 bases lay in between. DNA of the CDR3: TGTGCCAGCAGCTTGGGCAGGGCGTTTGGGTATAGCAATCAGCCCCAGCATTTT. This gives the protein CASSLGRAFGYSNQPQHF. The full variable domain, with the rest looked up from reference TRBV5-8 and TRBJ1-5, is EAGVTQSPTHLIKTRGQQATLRCSPISGHTSVYWYQQALGLGLQFLLWYDEGEERNRGNFPPRFSGRQFPNYSSELNVNALELEDSALYLCASSLGRAFGYSNQPQHFGDGTRLSIL.

The chain links TRBV5-4 to TRBJ2-7; 10 positions agree with TRBD2. The CDR3 has 15 amino acids. Germline CDR1 and CDR2: SGHNT and YYREEE (reference sequence). The V and J ends lost 0 bases and 2 bases, in that order; junction bases with no gene match: 2. CDR3 coding DNA: TGTGCCAGCAGCTTGGGGACTAGCGGAACCTACGAGCAGTACTTC. This codes for CASSLGTSGTYEQYF.

The V call is TRBV6-5, the J call TRBJ2-2; 9 bases fit TRBD1. The length of the CDR3 is 14 residues. The germline V gene encodes CDR1 MNHEY and CDR2 SVGAGI. The junction had 2 bases not matched to a gene; V was cut back by 6 bases and J by 3 bases. CDR3 nucleotides: TGTGCCAGCAGAAGGACAGGGGACACCGGGGAGCTGTTTTTT. Translated, it gives CASRRTGDTGELFF.

The chain employs TRBV10-3 and TRBJ2-1; 10 positions match TRBD2. The J segment lost 3 bases and the V segment lost 6 bases, leaving 5 bases of the junction unmatched. The CDR3 runs to 15 residues. From germline, CDR1 is ENHRY and CDR2 SYGVKD. The CDR3 sequence is CAISPGTSDYNEQFF. The CDR3 DNA reads as TGTGCCATCAGCCCGGGGACTAGCGACTACAATGAGCAGTTCTTC.

This sequence joins TRBV6-5 and TRBJ2-5, with 8 bases lining up with TRBD1. CDR3 length equals 14 residues. V gave up 5 bases and J gave up 4 bases; unmatched junction bases: 6. From germline, CDR1 is MNHEY and CDR2 SVGAGI. In nucleotides, the CDR3 is TGTGCCAGCAGTACCGGACAGGGAAGAGAGACCCAGTACTTC. The encoded protein is CASSTGQGRETQYF.

V gene TRBV4-1 combines with J gene TRBJ1-1, with D possibly being TRBD1 (5 bases). The CDR3 spans 17 residues. Germline V CDR1 and CDR2: MGHRA, YSYEKL. The V end lost 0 bases, the J end lost 1 base, and 15 bases lay between the germline ends. CDR3 in DNA: TGCGCCAGCAGCCAAGAAAGTGGGTACAGGTGGAACACTGAAGCTTTCTTT. Translation: CASSQESGYRWNTEAFF.

The genes are TRBV3-1 (or the pseudogene TRBV3-2) and TRBJ2-1; D not certain. The germline gives CDR1 LGHDT, CDR2 YNNKEL (reference sequence). The V and J ends lost 1 base and 6 bases respectively, with 19 bases between them. The CDR3 spans 17 residues. The CDR3 nucleotides are TGTGCCAGCAGCCAAGTTCTCCCCGGTATTGAATCCAATGAGCAGTTCTTC. Protein sequence: CASSQVLPGIESNEQFF.

V gene TRBV5-1 combines with J gene TRBJ1-6, with 8 positions matching TRBD1. This CDR3 contains 15 residues. The germline gives CDR1 SGHRS, CDR2 YFSETQ. Trimming removed 4 bases from V and 8 bases from J; junction bases left unmatched: 8. The CDR3 DNA reads as TGCGCCAGCAGCGATAGGACAGGGTCGGATTCACCCCTCCACTTT. This gives the protein CASSDRTGSDSPLHF.

The gene calls are TRBV9 and TRBJ2-5; possible D gene TRBD2, 7 bases. CDR1 SGDLS and CDR2 YYNGEE come from the germline V gene. V was shortened by 1 base and J by 5 bases, with 15 bases between the two germline ends. The CDR3 is 15 residues long. The CDR3 here is CASSVHGGAGETQYF. The CDR3 bases are TGTGCCAGCAGCGTACATGGGGGGGCCGGTGAGACCCAGTACTTC.

The chain is built from TRBV6-5 and TRBJ2-2, with TRBD1 identical over 7 bases. The CDR3 is made up of 15 amino acids. Germline V lookup: CDR1 MNHEY, CDR2 SVGAGI. Trimming at V came to 5 bases and at J to 1 base, leaving 4 bases not matched to a gene. CDR3 region: CASSIRDRNTGELFF. The CDR3, as DNA: TGTGCCAGCAGTATCCGGGACAGGAACACCGGGGAGCTGTTTTTT.

V gene TRBV7-9 combines with J gene TRBJ1-6, with D perhaps TRBD1 (5 bases). The germline V gene has CDR1 SEHNR and CDR2 FQNEAQ (reference sequence). The V and J ends lost 5 bases and 9 bases respectively, with 14 bases between them. The length of the CDR3 is 14 residues. The CDR3 nucleotides are TGTGCCAGCAGCCCGACCGCCAGGGTTTCACCCCTCCACTTT. It is translated as CASSPTARVSPLHF.

This sequence joins TRBV5-6 and TRBJ2-7; no firm D call. CDR1 SGHDT and CDR2 YYEEEE come from the germline V gene. The CDR3 runs 11 residues. V lost 4 bases and J lost 7, with 9 bases in between. The CDR3 sequence: CASSRTREQYF. DNA of the CDR3: TGTGCCAGCAGCCGTACGAGGGAGCAGTACTTC.

This chain connects TRBV7-2 to TRBJ2-7; TRBD2 agrees at 10 bases. The V gene's germline CDR1 is SGHTA and CDR2 FQGNSA. The V gene end was trimmed by 6 bases and the J gene end by 4 bases; junction bases not matched to a gene: 6. The CDR3 length is 14 residues. DNA for the CDR3: TGTGCCAGCAGTCGCACTAGCGGGAATTACGAGCAGTACTTC. Its translation: CASSRTSGNYEQYF.

V and J are TRBV10-1 and TRBJ2-7; a possible D gene is TRBD1 (5 bases). The CDR3 has 13 amino acids. The germline V gene has CDR1 WNHNN and CDR2 SYGVQD (reference sequence). With 10 bases removed from V and 0 bases from J, the gap between germline ends came to 13 bases. The CDR3 spells CAKIQESSYEQYF. The CDR3 DNA reads as TGCGCCAAGATACAGGAGAGCTCCTACGAGCAGTACTTC.

V gene TRBV7-2 combines with J gene TRBJ1-2; D gene unclear. The germline CDR1 and CDR2 sequences are SGHTA and FQGNSA. V was pared by 3 bases and J by 5 bases, with 7 bases between. There are 12 residues in the CDR3. In DNA form, the CDR3 reads TGTGCCAGCAGCTTTAACTCTTATGGCTACACCTTC. Protein sequence: CASSFNSYGYTF.

This clone was found a few times. The chain is built from TRBV6-6 and TRBJ2-7; D is possibly TRBD1 (5 bases). There are 12 residues in the CDR3. The V end lost 7 bases, the J end lost 4 bases, and 11 bases lay between the germline ends. In germline, CDR1 is MNHNY, CDR2 SVGAGI (reference sequence). This CDR3 is CASNDRGYEQYF. CDR3 nucleotide sequence: TGTGCCAGCAACGATAGGGGTTACGAGCAGTACTTC.

This chain joins TRBV15 and TRBJ2-5; D is uncertain. Germline assignment: CDR1 LNHNV and CDR2 YYDKDF (reference sequence). V was pared by 0 bases and J by 5 bases, with 7 bases between. The CDR3 extends over 13 amino acids. CDR3 in DNA: TGTGCCACCAGCAGAGAGAGGAAGGAGACCCAGTACTTC. This encodes CATSRERKETQYF.

The rearrangement links TRBV7-2 to TRBJ2-1, with D maybe TRBD1 (5 bases). V was pared by 5 bases and J by 11 bases, with 10 bases between. Germline assignment: CDR1 SGHTA and CDR2 FQGNSA. This CDR3 region has 11 residues. The CDR3 loop reads CASSEGAKQFF. The DNA of the CDR3 is TGTGCCAGCAGCGAAGGGGCCAAGCAGTTCTTC.

This chain links TRBV28 with TRBJ2-3, with 7 bases fitting TRBD1. With 2 bases clipped from V and 3 bases from J, the junction kept 14 bases outside the gene matches. Germline V gives CDR1 MDHEN, CDR2 SYDVKM. This CDR3 contains 18 residues. CDR3 protein: CASSLLSTGVKGTDTQYF. As DNA, the CDR3 is TGTGCCAGCAGTTTACTCTCAACAGGGGTGAAGGGGACAGATACGCAGTATTTT. Full variable domain (missing parts from reference TRBV28 and TRBJ2-3): DVKVTQSSRYLVKRTGEKVFLECVQDMDHENMFWYRQDPGLGLRLIYFSYDVKMKEKGDIPEGYSVSREKKERFSLILESASTNQTSMYLCASSLLSTGVKGTDTQYFGPGTRLTVL.

Only a few counts were recorded for this clone. Compared with germline, one end of the junction differs, possibly owing to a read error. J is TRBJ2-7 and V is TRBV7-7; no firm D call. This CDR3 is 14 amino acids long. Germline V lookup: CDR1 SSHAT, CDR2 FNYEAQ (reference sequence). CDR3 bases: TGTGCCAGCAGCTTAGATGGTAGCTCCGACGAGCAGTACTTC. Translation gives CASSLDGSSDEQYF.

V is TRBV4-1 and J is TRBJ2-4, with a possible D match to TRBD1 (6 bases). The CDR3 has 17 residues. Trimming took 1 base from V and 7 from J, leaving 20 bases between them. Per the germline V gene, CDR1 is MGHRA and CDR2 is YSYEKL. CDR3 nucleotides: TGCGCCAGCAGCCAAGGGATTGCTGGGGGCGATCTTAACATTCAGTACTTC. This sequence encodes CASSQGIAGGDLNIQYF.

The chain couples TRBV3-1 (or the pseudogene TRBV3-2) to TRBJ2-5, with 8 bases fitting TRBD2. CDR3 length: 14 residues. CDR1 is LGHDT and CDR2 is YNNKEL in the germline V gene (reference sequence). Trimming took 3 bases from V and 4 from J; bases not matched to a gene: 4. The CDR3 is CASSHHGTRETQYF. The CDR3 DNA reads as TGTGCCAGCAGCCACCATGGGACTAGAGAGACCCAGTACTTC.

In this sample, this clone turned up once. The rearrangement joins TRBV10-3 to TRBJ2-7; possibly TRBD2 for D (5 bases). Germline CDR1 and CDR2: ENHRY and SYGVKD. V dropped 2 bases and J dropped 2 bases, with 7 bases sitting between them. This CDR3 is built from 13 residues. The CDR3 DNA reads as TGTGCCATCAGTGAGGTGAGGGCCTACGAGCAGTACTTC. Protein: CAISEVRAYEQYF.

This chain connects TRBV5-1 to TRBJ2-3; the match to TRBD1 covers 9 bases. Germline lookup yields CDR1 SGHRS and CDR2 YFSETQ. This CDR3 has 14 amino acids. The V gene end was trimmed by 3 bases and the J gene end by 4 bases; junction bases not matched to a gene: 3. The CDR3 DNA is TGCGCCAGCAGCTCTGGACAGGGGTCAGATACGCAGTATTTT. Its translation is CASSSGQGSDTQYF.

V usage is TRBV9 and J usage is TRBJ2-5; 7 bases are a match to TRBD2. In germline, CDR1 is SGDLS, CDR2 YYNGEE. After removal of 3 bases from V and 0 bases from J, the junction contained 8 bases not matched to a gene. The CDR3 runs 16 residues. Here the CDR3 reads CASSAGLLQYQETQYF. CDR3 DNA: TGTGCCAGCAGCGCGGGACTACTCCAGTACCAAGAGACCCAGTACTTC.